This TCR beta chain came from a study of blood T cells in healthy people across ages. Sample-barcoded 5' priming and a J-beta primer mix drove a second PCR of roughly 7 to 11 cycles. TCRdb redid the calling of the 5' RACE reads with MiXCR, one entry per CDR3 protein. The sample has 750,000 to 950,000 distinct CDR3 sequences, about a quarter seen once. This clonotype has a handful of counts. Its antigen is not known. Findings and limits, study-wide: Estimates of total diversity, which came from one million sequenced T cells, were considered to be underestimates.

The same sample was also studied in work on T cells of mothers and their children.

Sequencing input: blood. The sequence derives from a boy aged 5 to 17 in good health.

CDR3 protein: CASSFKRGAYNEQFF. As DNA, the CDR3 is TGTGCCAGCAGTTTCAAGCGGGGGGCATACAATGAGCAGTTCTTC. The rearrangement joins TRBV27 to TRBJ2-1; 9 nucleotides align to TRBD2. CDR3 length equals 15 residues. V was pared by 3 bases and J by 4 bases, with 4 bases of the junction left unmatched. Germline-derived CDR1 and CDR2 are MNHEY and SMNVEV (reference sequence).